The source of this T cell receptor (beta chain) is a study of cytomegalovirus exposure and HLA in healthy donors. CDR1 and CDR2 from the germline V gene are SGHNT and YYREEE (reference sequence). This CDR3 contains 14 residues. V trimming: 3 bases; J trimming: 8 bases; junction bases outside the gene matches: 6. PCR amplification relied on 60 Vbeta primers (plus 13 Jbeta primers). Only in-frame clones appear in the TCRdb table, and some are missing; sequencing was by immunoSEQ multiplex PCR. Here the sample spans some 150,000 clones, 80% being singletons. Material: PBMCs. The sequence derives from a man aged 50-59 years in good health and CMV-seronegative. The chain is built from TRBV5-4 and TRBJ1-4; 8 nucleotides line up with TRBD1. The CDR3 DNA reads TGTGCCAGCAGCTCGGACAGGGTTTCCGAAAAACTGTTTTTT. Translation gives CASSSDRVSEKLFF. Using reference TRBV5-4 and TRBJ1-4 for the parts outside the CDR3, the full variable domain is ETGVTQSPTHLIKTRGQQVTLRCSSQSGHNTVSWYQQALGQGPQFIFQYYREEENGRGNFPPRFSGLQFPNYSSELNVNALELDDSALYLCASSSDRVSEKLFFGSGTQLSVL.